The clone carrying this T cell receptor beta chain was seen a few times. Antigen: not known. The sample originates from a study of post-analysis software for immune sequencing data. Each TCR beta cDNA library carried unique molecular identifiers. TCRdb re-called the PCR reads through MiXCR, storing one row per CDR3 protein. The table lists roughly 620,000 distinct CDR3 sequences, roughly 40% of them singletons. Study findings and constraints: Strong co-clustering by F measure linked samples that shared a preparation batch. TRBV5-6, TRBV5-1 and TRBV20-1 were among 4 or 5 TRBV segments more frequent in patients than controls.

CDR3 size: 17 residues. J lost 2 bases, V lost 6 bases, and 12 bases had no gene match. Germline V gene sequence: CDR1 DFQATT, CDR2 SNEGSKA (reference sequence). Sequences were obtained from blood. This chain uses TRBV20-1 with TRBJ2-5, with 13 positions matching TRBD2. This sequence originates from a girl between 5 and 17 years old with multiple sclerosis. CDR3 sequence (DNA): TGCAGTGCCCTCACCCTAGGACTAGCGGGAGAGCAAGAGACCCAGTACTTC. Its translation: CSALTLGLAGEQETQYF.